This TCR beta chain was identified in a study of tumor-infiltrating lymphocytes in localized non-small cell lung cancer. Study overall: Tumor tissue and non-adjacent uninvolved lung came from each patient. The study, taken as a whole, reports: Not all patients were TCR sequenced, owing to tissue quantity.

Sequencing used immunoSEQ multiplex PCR; TCRdb keeps in-frame clones, though not all of them. The sample contains about 8,400 clones, around three quarters of which appear only once. A note on this clone: The antigen is undetermined.

V dropped 3 bases and J dropped 7 bases, with 13 bases sitting between them. From germline, CDR1 is SGDLS and CDR2 YYNGEE. The CDR3 sequence is 13 residues long. The source is a human donor with non-small cell lung cancer. The sequenced sample was lung tumor tissue. V gene TRBV9 combines with J gene TRBJ2-5, with D possibly TRBD1 on 5 matching bases. The CDR3 sequence is CASSATQGGTQYF. Written as DNA, the CDR3 is TGTGCCAGCAGCGCCACCCAGGGTGGGACCCAGTACTTC. The whole variable domain, remainder taken from reference TRBV9 and TRBJ2-5, is DSGVTQTPKHLITATGQRVTLRCSPRSGDLSVYWYQQSLDQGLQFLIQYYNGEERAKGNILERFSAQQFPDLHSELNLSSLELGDSALYFCASSATQGGTQYFGPGTRLLVL.